A selection of T cell receptor beta chains follows, all from one sample in a study of blood T cells in healthy people across ages. TCRdb re-called the 5' RACE reads through MiXCR, storing one row per CDR3 protein. The table shows about 670,000 distinct CDR3 sequences, with 52% occurring only once. Sequenced: blood. The receptor source for this set is a woman aged 80 or over in good health. Both conserved end residues are part of each CDR3.

v_call cdr3_aa
TRBV20-1 CSARETGGGETQYF
TRBV4-1 CASSQGAVYEQYF
TRBV12-3/TRBV12-4 CASRVAGSADVQYF
TRBV27 CASSLSGNSYNSPLHF
TRBV5-5 CASSPAGGGEFF
TRBV6-6 CASSYPGSGGELFF
TRBV4-2 CASSQEGGGANYGYTF
TRBV12-3/TRBV12-4 CASSSIRRDSYGYTF
TRBV15 CATSRGWGESTDTQYF
TRBV5-1 CASRAGYGYTF
TRBV7-2 CASSRGTSGGANEQFF
TRBV6-6 CASSLLGSRTDTQYF
TRBV28 CAPGGGLAKNIQYF
TRBV20-1 CSAPGMSAETQYF
TRBV24-1 CATSDRNRGSETQYF
TRBV6-5 CASSAWDTGYTF
TRBV6-6 CASSVGLAEEETQYF
TRBV18 CASSQTDSSYNEQYF
TRBV7-9 CASGLSETQYF
TRBV5-1 CASSLSGSEGANVLTF
TRBV4-2 CASSPILGGGGELFF
TRBV20-1 CSAYGSGYTF